The 23 T cell receptor beta chains below were found in one sample sequenced in a study of blood T cells in healthy people across ages. Through a sample-barcoded 5' primer and a J-beta primer mix, a second PCR was run for roughly 6 to 12 cycles. TCRdb called the 5' RACE reads again in MiXCR, with one record for every CDR3 protein. The sample carries about 900,000 distinct CDR3 sequences, about 62% recorded once. Input material: blood. These receptors were taken from a man aged 25-45 years in good health.

This clonotype has a handful of counts. The V call is TRBV6-6, the J call TRBJ1-5; a weak D match, TRBD1 (6 bases). V was shortened by 7 bases and J by 7 bases, with 8 bases between the two germline ends. This CDR3 has 11 amino acids. Germline CDR1 reads MNHNY; CDR2 reads SVGAGI (reference sequence). The CDR3 DNA sequence: TGTGCCAGCACCCAGGGGCAGCCCCAGCATTTT. Protein sequence: CASTQGQPQHF.

A few counts support this clonotype. The genes are TRBV14 and TRBJ1-2, with D unclear. The V end was cut by 4 bases, the J end by 3 bases, with 6 bases between. Per the germline V gene, CDR1 is SGHDN and CDR2 is FVKESK. CDR3 length equals 12 residues. The DNA of the CDR3 is TGTGCCAGCAGCCTTTCCTACTATGGCTACACCTTC. It yields the protein CASSLSYYGYTF.

This clonotype was seen a few times. The genes are TRBV20-1 and TRBJ2-3; 7 nucleotides align to TRBD2. CDR3 length equals 14 residues. Germline CDR1 and CDR2: DFQATT and SNEGSKA (reference sequence). J lost 2 bases, V lost 6 bases, and 8 bases had no gene match. DNA of the CDR3: TGCAGTGCAAGGACTAGAGGTCCCACAGATACGCAGTATTTT. As protein: CSARTRGPTDTQYF.

This chain links TRBV15 with TRBJ2-7; possible D gene TRBD2, 6 bases. The assigned J gene may be wrong: the sequence end matches TRBJ2-5 better. Germline CDR1 reads LNHNV; CDR2 reads YYDKDF (reference sequence). The CDR3 loop spans 14 amino acids. CDR3 protein: CATSRGRGTETQYF. CDR3 coding DNA: TGTGCCACCAGCAGAGGGAGGGGCACGGAGACCCAGTACTTC.

This clonotype has just a few counts. The genes are TRBV20-1 and TRBJ2-4; no reliable D call. Trimming pared 3 bases from V and 0 bases from J, leaving 9 bases between. This CDR3 comprises 14 residues. The germline V gene encodes CDR1 DFQATT and CDR2 SNEGSKA (reference sequence). CDR3 sequence (DNA): TGCAGTGCTAGTCGAGGTTTAGCCAAAAACATTCAGTACTTC. Amino acid sequence: CSASRGLAKNIQYF.

The rearrangement links TRBV9 to TRBJ1-5; TRBD1 matches at 10 bases. Germline values: CDR1 SGDLS, CDR2 YYNGEE. The CDR3 is 15 residues long. Losses at the gene ends were 2 bases for V and 5 bases for J; bases not matched to a gene: 4. CDR3 nucleotides: TGTGCCAGCAGCGTGGGACAGGGGCCGTATCAGCCCCAGCATTTT. It translates to CASSVGQGPYQPQHF.

The V and J genes are TRBV7-2 and TRBJ2-1; 15 positions agree with TRBD2. The V segment lost 3 bases and the J segment 9 bases; nucleotides outside the gene matches: 12. The CDR3 contains 18 residues. Germline V gene lookup returns CDR1 SGHTA and CDR2 FQGNSA. This CDR3 is CASSFGTSGGTLGGEQFF. DNA for the CDR3: TGTGCCAGCAGCTTTGGGACTAGCGGGGGGACCTTAGGCGGTGAGCAGTTCTTC.

This chain connects TRBV7-3 to TRBJ1-5; 7 bases fit TRBD1. After removal of 4 bases from V and 7 bases from J, the junction contained 4 bases not matched to a gene. Per germline, CDR1 SGHTA and CDR2 FQGTGA. This CDR3 has 13 residues. CDR3: CASSSRQGQPQHF. The CDR3 region has the DNA TGTGCCAGCAGCTCAAGACAGGGCCAGCCCCAGCATTTT.

The V call is TRBV6-1, the J call TRBJ2-4, with TRBD1 matching over 8 bases. Matching the DNA end better, TRBJ2-7 makes the J call doubtful. The CDR3 loop spans 14 amino acids. From germline, CDR1 is MNHNS and CDR2 SASEGT. The CDR3, as DNA: TGTGCCAGCAGCCCCGTGGGGACAGGCGGCGAGCAGTACTTC. Its translation is CASSPVGTGGEQYF.

The rearrangement links TRBV5-1 to TRBJ1-4; TRBD1 might be the D (5 bases). Trimming removed 3 bases at V and 6 bases at J, with 12 bases between. Germline CDR1 reads SGHRS; CDR2 reads YFSETQ. The CDR3 consists of 14 residues. This CDR3 is CASSSLGAHEKLFF. The CDR3 nucleotides read TGCGCCAGCAGCTCGTTAGGGGCTCATGAAAAACTGTTTTTT.

The CDR3, as DNA: TGTGCCAGCAGCCAAGCCCTAGCGGGGGCCGGGGAAGATACGCAGTATTTT. Translating it yields CASSQALAGAGEDTQYF. The chain carries TRBV3-1 and TRBJ2-3, with 10 bases that match TRBD2. The CDR3 totals 17 residues. Germline CDR1 LGHDT, CDR2 YNNKEL (reference sequence). The junction had 9 bases not matched to a gene; V was cut back by 1 base and J by 5 bases.

J is TRBJ1-1 and V is TRBV7-9; 7 positions match TRBD1. Germline assignment: CDR1 SEHNR and CDR2 FQNEAQ (reference sequence). The V segment lost 1 base and the J segment 4 bases; nucleotides outside the gene matches: 12. The CDR3 contains 17 residues. The CDR3 reads CASSLVGTDWYGTEAFF. The CDR3 region has the DNA TGTGCCAGCAGCTTAGTAGGGACAGATTGGTATGGCACTGAAGCTTTCTTT.

With regard to this clonotype: Mismatch with germline at one junction end may stem from a read error. This chain connects TRBV6-6 to TRBJ1-5, with a weak D call TRBD1 (6 bases). The CDR3 sequence is 15 residues long. Germline values: CDR1 MNHNY, CDR2 SVGAGI (reference sequence). The CDR3 spells CASTDGQQGNRPQHF. DNA of the CDR3: TGTGCCAGCACAGACGGGCAACAGGGCAATCGGCCCCAGCATTTT.

The rearrangement uses TRBV6-2 or TRBV6-3 and TRBJ2-6, with D tentatively TRBD1 (6 bases). The CDR3 totals 16 residues. Between the trimmed V and J ends, which lost 5 bases and 0 bases, there was a span of 11 bases. Germline loops: CDR1 MNHEY, CDR2 SVGEGT. The CDR3 region is CASSRSDSSGANVLTF. The CDR3 DNA is TGTGCCAGCAGTCGGTCGGACAGCTCTGGGGCCAACGTCCTGACTTTC.

The chain employs TRBV3-1 and TRBJ2-3; D might be TRBD2 (6 bases). CDR3 size: 15 residues. The ends were cut back, 0 bases at V and 1 base at J, with 8 bases in the middle. Germline loops: CDR1 LGHDT, CDR2 YNNKEL (reference sequence). CDR3 region: CASSQDGRGTDTQYF. CDR3 coding DNA: TGTGCCAGCAGCCAAGACGGGAGAGGCACAGATACGCAGTATTTT.

The chain is built from TRBV4-2 and TRBJ1-1; no clear D. Germline assignment: CDR1 LGHNA and CDR2 YNFKEQ. The CDR3 is 14 residues long. V was clipped by 1 base and J by 1 base, with 7 bases between them. This CDR3 reads CASSQGNRNTEAFF. The CDR3 DNA reads TGTGCCAGCAGCCAAGGCAATAGGAACACTGAAGCTTTCTTT.

The gene calls are TRBV7-2 and TRBJ2-3; D gene unclear. Per the germline V gene, CDR1 is SGHTA and CDR2 is FQGNSA. The ends were cut back, 5 bases at V and 6 bases at J, with 9 bases in the middle. This CDR3 is built from 12 residues. CDR3: CASSQYLDTQYF. For the CDR3, the DNA is TGTGCCAGCAGCCAATATTTGGATACGCAGTATTTT. Full variable domain (outside the CDR3, taken from reference TRBV7-2 and TRBJ2-3): GAGVSQSPSNKVTEKGKDVELRCDPISGHTALYWYRQSLGQGLEFLIYFQGNSAPDKSGLPSDRFSAERTGGSVSTLTIQRTQQEDSAVYLCASSQYLDTQYFGPGTRLTVL.

The gene calls are TRBV5-1 and TRBJ2-7; D gene ambiguous. V lost 4 bases and J lost 5, with 28 bases in between. The CDR3 is 18 amino acids. Germline-derived CDR1 and CDR2 are SGHRS and YFSETQ. The CDR3 nucleotides read TGCGCCAGCAGCCCTACACACATCCCAGCCGAAAACCCCGACGAGCAGTACTTC. Translating it yields CASSPTHIPAENPDEQYF.

CDR3: CSGGAQRGGGYNEQFF. In nucleotides, the CDR3 is TGCAGCGGAGGGGCGCAGCGGGGGGGCGGTTACAATGAGCAGTTCTTC. The chain links TRBV20-1 to TRBJ2-1; 10 nucleotides agree with TRBD2. This CDR3 region has 16 residues. Per germline, CDR1 DFQATT and CDR2 SNEGSKA (reference sequence).

The chain couples TRBV12-3 or TRBV12-4 to TRBJ2-1; perhaps TRBD1 as D (6 bases). The CDR3 totals 15 residues. V lost 6 bases, J lost 4 bases, and 16 bases lay in between. This chain's CDR3 is CASRPSAGTYNEQFF. CDR3 sequence (DNA): TGTGCCAGCAGGCCCTCCGCAGGGACATACAATGAGCAGTTCTTC.

V usage is TRBV4-3 and J usage is TRBJ2-1; unclear D gene. Trimming removed 0 bases at V and 0 bases at J, with 15 bases between. Germline CDR1 reads LGHNA; CDR2 reads YSLEER. The CDR3 spans 18 residues. In DNA form, the CDR3 reads TGCGCCAGCAGCCAAGATACCGGCAGGTACCACTCCTACAATGAGCAGTTCTTC. Its translation is CASSQDTGRYHSYNEQFF.

This clonotype was counted a few times. The chain recombines TRBV20-1 with TRBJ1-4; D call uncertain. The CDR3 is 15 residues long. The ends were cut back, 3 bases at V and 8 bases at J, with 19 bases in the middle. CDR1 is DFQATT, CDR2 SNEGSKA, per germline (reference sequence). The CDR3 here is CSARDLKEIGEKLFF. The CDR3 DNA follows: TGCAGTGCTAGGGATCTCAAGGAGATTGGGGAAAAACTGTTTTTT.

The V call is TRBV20-1, the J call TRBJ2-3, with 8 positions matching TRBD1. The CDR3 has 17 residues. Germline V gives CDR1 DFQATT, CDR2 SNEGSKA (reference sequence). Trimming removed 0 bases from V and 0 bases from J; junction bases left unmatched: 8. Here the CDR3 reads CSAREPPTGVSTDTQYF. As DNA, the CDR3 is TGCAGTGCTAGAGAGCCCCCGACAGGGGTAAGCACAGATACGCAGTATTTT.